This TCR beta chain appears in the sequencing data of a study of beta chain features in type 1 diabetes. Findings and limits, study-wide: Shorter TCRB CDR3s, moderately but significantly so, marked every one of the four CD4+ subsets in Type 1 diabetes patients.

Only a few counts were recorded for this clone. Its antigen remains unknown. Investigators reverse transcribed all isolated RNA, so they sequenced expressed TCRB transcripts. Sequencing used immunoSEQ multiplex PCR; TCRdb keeps in-frame clones, though not all of them. The sample holds under 300,000 clones, roughly 10% seen once. V gave up 5 bases and J gave up 1 base, with 5 bases separating them. CDR1 and CDR2 (germline): SNHLY, FYNNEI. The CDR3 is made up of 12 amino acids. The chain recombines TRBV2 with TRBJ1-2; D is uncertain. Specimen: naive CD4+ T cells from blood. The TCR was taken from a man younger than 45 with type 1 diabetes. CDR3 nucleotides: TGTGCCAGCAGTTACAGTAACTATGGCTACACCTTC. It translates to CASSYSNYGYTF.